This entry lists 15 T cell receptor beta chains sequenced from one sample in a study of blood T cell repertoires in COVID-19 (dated by TCRdb to about 2020). Library method: the immunoSEQ multiplex PCR assay. This is the immuneACCESS table as TCRdb keeps it, with only in-frame sequences that have V and J called. A part of the clones is gone; compared with another copy, unresolved V genes explain less than half, and the rest is unexplained. The sample table holds 150,000 to 200,000 clones, of which roughly 88% were seen once. Jointly, the top ten make up over 2.5% of the sample. The sample was peripheral blood. Source of these receptors: a man in his 60s with acute or convalescent COVID-19.

About this clone: A much larger clone is a single base away; this may be a read error. The gene calls are TRBV7-9 and TRBJ1-2, with 8 bases aligning to TRBD1. V trimming: 3 bases; J trimming: 4 bases; junction bases outside the gene matches: 1. The CDR3 length is 13 residues. Germline V lookup: CDR1 SEHNR, CDR2 FQNEAQ (reference sequence). The CDR3 reads CASSLDRAYGYTF. The CDR3 DNA is TGTGCCAGCAGCTTGGACAGGGCCTATGGCTACACCTTC. The full variable domain, in which reference TRBV7-9 and TRBJ1-2 provide the parts outside the CDR3, is DTGVSQNPRHKITKRGQNVTFRCDPISEHNRLYWYRQTLGQGPEFLTYFQNEAQLEKSRLLSDRFSAERPKGSFSTLEIQRTEQGDSAMYLCASSLDRAYGYTFGSGTRLTVV.

This sequence joins TRBV27 and TRBJ1-5; D uncertain. The germline V gene has CDR1 MNHEY and CDR2 SMNVEV (reference sequence). The CDR3 extends over 10 amino acids. Trimming shortened V by 8 bases and J by 5 bases, and 4 bases separated the two germline ends. DNA of the CDR3: TGTGCCAGCGGCTATCAGCCCCAGCATTTT. It yields the protein CASGYQPQHF.

This rearrangement joins TRBV28 to TRBJ2-6, with D unresolved. Germline-derived CDR1 and CDR2 are MDHEN and SYDVKM. The V gene lost 5 bases and the J gene lost 0 bases, with 5 bases spanning the gap. There are 14 residues in the CDR3. CDR3 sequence reads: CASSRYSGANVLTF. In DNA form, the CDR3 reads TGTGCCAGCAGTCGCTACTCTGGGGCCAACGTCCTGACTTTC.

This clone was detected once. CDR3 amino acids: CASSYKEVGYGYTF. The CDR3 DNA follows: TGTGCCAGCAGTTACAAGGAGGTCGGCTATGGCTACACCTTC. The chain couples TRBV6-2 or TRBV6-3 to TRBJ1-2; D is undetermined. The V gene lost 2 bases and the J gene lost 4 bases, with 11 bases spanning the gap. The CDR3 is made up of 14 amino acids. In germline, CDR1 is MNHEY, CDR2 SVGEGT.

The chain has TRBV6-5 and TRBJ1-2; 8 bases fit TRBD1. The CDR3 totals 13 residues. V trimming: 5 bases; J trimming: 8 bases; junction bases outside the gene matches: 7. Germline V gene sequence: CDR1 MNHEY, CDR2 SVGAGI. The DNA of the CDR3 is TGTGCCAGCAGTCCTCAGGGGGCGTTGGGCTACACCTTC. As protein: CASSPQGALGYTF.

This CDR3 reads CSAGHPYEQYF. The CDR3 bases are TGCAGCGCCGGACACCCCTACGAGCAGTACTTC. V usage is TRBV29-1 and J usage is TRBJ2-7; TRBD1 might be the D (5 bases). Between the trimmed V and J ends, which lost 7 bases and 2 bases, there was a span of 9 bases. This CDR3 comprises 11 residues. Germline CDR1 reads SQVTM; CDR2 reads ANQGSEA.

V usage is TRBV28 and J usage is TRBJ2-7, with 10 positions matching TRBD2. Per germline, CDR1 MDHEN and CDR2 SYDVKM. The V gene end was trimmed by 5 bases and the J gene end by 6 bases; junction bases not matched to a gene: 13. The CDR3 contains 16 residues. CDR3 sequence: CASSLRAGRTSGEQYF. The CDR3 nucleotides are TGTGCCAGCAGTCTCCGGGCAGGGCGGACTAGCGGCGAGCAGTACTTC. The entire variable domain, with the rest obtained from reference TRBV28 and TRBJ2-7, is as follows: DVKVTQSSRYLVKRTGEKVFLECVQDMDHENMFWYRQDPGLGLRLIYFSYDVKMKEKGDIPEGYSVSREKKERFSLILESASTNQTSMYLCASSLRAGRTSGEQYFGPGTRLTVT.

This clone has more than one count but fewer than ten. This chain links TRBV4-1 with TRBJ1-5, with 8 bases aligning to TRBD1. The germline CDR1 and CDR2 sequences are MGHRA and YSYEKL. The ends lost 3 bases at V and 5 bases at J; junction bases unmatched: 0. The CDR3 spans 13 residues. CDR3 in amino acids: CASSQDRDQPQHF. The CDR3 bases are TGCGCCAGCAGCCAGGACAGGGATCAGCCCCAGCATTTT.

The CDR3 nucleotides are TGTGCCAGCAGCTTACTCGGTCGGGGTTCAAGTGAGCAGTTCTTC. Its protein product is CASSLLGRGSSEQFF. This chain connects TRBV7-2 to TRBJ2-1, with a weak D call TRBD2 (5 bases). V was pared by 2 bases and J by 9 bases, with 17 bases between. Germline V CDR1 and CDR2: SGHTA, FQGNSA. CDR3 size: 15 residues.

This clone showed up many times. The chain combines TRBV29-1 with TRBJ2-7; 9 nucleotides agree with TRBD1. Germline loops: CDR1 SQVTM, CDR2 ANQGSEA. The CDR3 has 14 amino acids. V lost 6 bases, J lost 0 bases, and 6 bases stayed unmatched. The CDR3 loop is CSVMTGGSSYEQYF. In DNA form, the CDR3 reads TGCAGCGTCATGACAGGGGGGTCCTCCTACGAGCAGTACTTC.

This clone was detected only once. The J gene is TRBJ2-1, the V gene TRBV5-5; 9 bases map to TRBD2. The CDR3 totals 15 residues. V gave up 4 bases and J gave up 4 bases; unmatched junction bases: 6. Germline assignment: CDR1 SGHKS and CDR2 YYEKEE (reference sequence). In nucleotides, the CDR3 is TGTGCCAGCAGCCAGCGGGAGGATCATTACAATGAGCAGTTCTTC. Translated, it gives CASSQREDHYNEQFF.

This clone was seen just once. The gene calls are TRBV19 and TRBJ1-5; D is possibly TRBD1 (5 bases). The germline V and J ends were trimmed by 5 bases and 5 bases, with 10 bases remaining between them. CDR1 and CDR2 from the germline V gene are LNHDA and SQIVND (reference sequence). CDR3 length: 13 amino acids. The CDR3 protein is CASSSTADQPQHF. The CDR3 DNA follows: TGTGCCAGTAGTTCGACAGCTGATCAGCCCCAGCATTTT.

The genes are TRBV5-1 and TRBJ2-3; D unresolved. The V and J ends lost 1 base and 5 bases respectively, with 5 bases between them. The CDR3 sequence is 12 residues long. In germline, CDR1 is SGHRS, CDR2 YFSETQ. The CDR3 loop is CASSLTGDTQYF. The CDR3 DNA reads as TGCGCCAGCAGCTTGACGGGAGATACGCAGTATTTT.

CDR3 DNA: TGTGCCAGCAGCTGGGGACTAGCCTACGAGCAGTACTTC. As protein: CASSWGLAYEQYF. The chain carries TRBV11-2 and TRBJ2-7, with TRBD2 matching over 8 bases. CDR3 size: 13 residues. The ends lost 4 bases at V and 2 bases at J; junction bases unmatched: 1. The germline CDR1 and CDR2 sequences are SGHAT and FQNNGV. Supplemented by reference TRBV11-2 and TRBJ2-7, the full variable domain reads EAGVAQSPRYKIIEKRQSVAFWCNPISGHATLYWYQQILGQGPKLLIQFQNNGVVDDSQLPKDRFSAERLKGVDSTLKIQPAKLEDSAVYLCASSWGLAYEQYFGPGTRLTVT.

This clone has only a few counts. The same CDR3 also results from other DNA sequences found in this sample. The gene calls are TRBV7-9 and TRBJ1-5; TRBD1 matches 7 bases. Trimming at V came to 5 bases and at J to 4 bases, leaving 2 bases not matched to a gene. The CDR3 totals 13 residues. Germline CDR1 reads SEHNR; CDR2 reads FQNEAQ (reference sequence). The CDR3 loop is CASSPGGNQPQHF. The CDR3 nucleotides read TGTGCCAGCAGCCCAGGGGGGAATCAGCCCCAGCATTTT.